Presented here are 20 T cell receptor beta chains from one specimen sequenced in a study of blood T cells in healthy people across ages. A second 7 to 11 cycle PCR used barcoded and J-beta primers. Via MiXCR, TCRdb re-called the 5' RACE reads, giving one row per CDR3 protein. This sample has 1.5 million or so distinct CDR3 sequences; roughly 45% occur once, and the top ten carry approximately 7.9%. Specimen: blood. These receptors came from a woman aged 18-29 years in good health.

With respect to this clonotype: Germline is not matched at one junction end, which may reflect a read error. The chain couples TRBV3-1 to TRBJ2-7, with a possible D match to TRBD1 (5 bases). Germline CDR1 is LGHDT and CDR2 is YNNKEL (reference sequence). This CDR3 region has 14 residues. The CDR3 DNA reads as TGTGCCTGCAGCCAAGCAGTAGGGGCCTACGAGCAGTACTTC. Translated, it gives CACSQAVGAYEQYF.

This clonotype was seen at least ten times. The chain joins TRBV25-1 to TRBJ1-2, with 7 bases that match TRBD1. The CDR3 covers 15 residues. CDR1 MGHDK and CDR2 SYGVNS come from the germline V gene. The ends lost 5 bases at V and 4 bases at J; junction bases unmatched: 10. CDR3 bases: TGTGCCAGCAGTATACGACAGGGACAGAGCTATGGCTACACCTTC. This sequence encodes CASSIRQGQSYGYTF.

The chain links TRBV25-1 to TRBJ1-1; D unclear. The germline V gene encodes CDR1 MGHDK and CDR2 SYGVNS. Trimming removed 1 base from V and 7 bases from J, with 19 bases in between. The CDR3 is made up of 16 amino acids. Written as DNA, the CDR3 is TGTGCCAGCAGTGAATCGGGCCGGATGCGTGTTAGTGAAGCTTTCTTT. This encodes CASSESGRMRVSEAFF.

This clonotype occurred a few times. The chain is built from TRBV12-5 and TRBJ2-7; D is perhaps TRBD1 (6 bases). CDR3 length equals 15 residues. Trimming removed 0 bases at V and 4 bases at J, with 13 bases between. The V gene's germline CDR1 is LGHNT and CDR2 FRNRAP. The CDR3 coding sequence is TGTGCTAGTGGTTTGGTACAGGGTTTGCGATACGAGCAGTACTTC. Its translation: CASGLVQGLRYEQYF.

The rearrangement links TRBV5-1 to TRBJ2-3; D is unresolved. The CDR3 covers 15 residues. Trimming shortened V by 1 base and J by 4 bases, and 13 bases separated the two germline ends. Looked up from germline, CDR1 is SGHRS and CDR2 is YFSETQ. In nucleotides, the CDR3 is TGCGCCAGCAGCTTGTCGACCCCCCAGCCAGATACGCAGTATTTT. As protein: CASSLSTPQPDTQYF.

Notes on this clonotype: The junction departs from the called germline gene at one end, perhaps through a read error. Written as DNA, the CDR3 is TGTGCCAGCACTTACGGGGGTGCGGGAGGGGGGTACGAGCAGTACTTC. Its protein product is CASTYGGAGGGYEQYF. The gene calls are TRBV6-6 and TRBJ2-7; 9 bases fit TRBD2. Germline V gene data show CDR1 as MNHNY and CDR2 as SVGAGI (reference sequence). This CDR3 is built from 16 residues.

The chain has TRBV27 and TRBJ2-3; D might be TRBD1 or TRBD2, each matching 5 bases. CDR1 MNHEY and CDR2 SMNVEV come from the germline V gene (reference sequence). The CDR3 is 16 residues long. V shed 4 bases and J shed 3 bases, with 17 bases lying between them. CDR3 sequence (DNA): TGTGCCAGCAGTTCCCCAATCTTGTGGGGGACAGATACGCAGTATTTT. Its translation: CASSSPILWGTDTQYF.

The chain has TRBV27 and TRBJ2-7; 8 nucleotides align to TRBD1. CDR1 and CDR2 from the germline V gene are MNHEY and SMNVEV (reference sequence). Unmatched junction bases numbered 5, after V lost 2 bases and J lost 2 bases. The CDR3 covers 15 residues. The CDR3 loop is CASSLEGQGPYEQYF. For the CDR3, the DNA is TGTGCCAGCAGTTTAGAAGGACAGGGACCCTACGAGCAGTACTTC.

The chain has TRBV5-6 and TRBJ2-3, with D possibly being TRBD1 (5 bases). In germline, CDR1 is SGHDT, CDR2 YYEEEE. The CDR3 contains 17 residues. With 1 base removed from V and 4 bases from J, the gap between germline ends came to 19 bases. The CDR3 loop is CASSLIFRVNVADTQYF. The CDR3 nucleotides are TGTGCCAGCAGCTTGATTTTCAGGGTGAATGTTGCAGATACGCAGTATTTT.

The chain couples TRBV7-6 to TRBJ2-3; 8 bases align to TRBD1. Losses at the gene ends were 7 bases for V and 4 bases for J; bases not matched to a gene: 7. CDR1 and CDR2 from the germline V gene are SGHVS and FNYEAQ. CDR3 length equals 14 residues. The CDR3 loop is CASMGQEFADTQYF. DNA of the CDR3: TGTGCCAGCATGGGACAGGAATTCGCAGATACGCAGTATTTT.

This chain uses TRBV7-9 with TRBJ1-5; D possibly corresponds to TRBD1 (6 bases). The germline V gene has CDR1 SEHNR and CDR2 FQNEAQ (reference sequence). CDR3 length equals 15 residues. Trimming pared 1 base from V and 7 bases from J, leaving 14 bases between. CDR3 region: CASSLGGQHTQPQHF. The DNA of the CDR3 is TGTGCCAGCAGCTTAGGGGGGCAGCACACACAGCCCCAGCATTTT.

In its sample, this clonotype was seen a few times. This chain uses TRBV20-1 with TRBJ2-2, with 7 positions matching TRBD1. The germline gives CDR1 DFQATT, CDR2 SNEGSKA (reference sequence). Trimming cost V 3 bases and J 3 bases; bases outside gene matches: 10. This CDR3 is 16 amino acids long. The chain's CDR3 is CSASPAGGLYTGELFF. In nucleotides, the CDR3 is TGCAGTGCTAGTCCTGCAGGGGGTTTATACACCGGGGAGCTGTTTTTT.

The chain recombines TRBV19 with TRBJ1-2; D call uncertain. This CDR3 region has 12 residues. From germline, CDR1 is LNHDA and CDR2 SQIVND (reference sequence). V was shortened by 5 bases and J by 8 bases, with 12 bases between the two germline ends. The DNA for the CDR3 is TGTGCCAGTAGTCCATACCTGGGCGGCTACACCTTC. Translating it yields CASSPYLGGYTF.

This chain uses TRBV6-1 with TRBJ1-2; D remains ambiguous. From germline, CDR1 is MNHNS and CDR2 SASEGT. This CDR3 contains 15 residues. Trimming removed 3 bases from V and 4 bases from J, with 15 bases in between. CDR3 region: CASSEHRPGSYGYTF. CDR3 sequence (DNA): TGTGCCAGCAGTGAGCACCGACCGGGGAGCTATGGCTACACCTTC.

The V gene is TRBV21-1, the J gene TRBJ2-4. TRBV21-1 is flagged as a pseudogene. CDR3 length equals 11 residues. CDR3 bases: TGTGCCAGCAGCAACGGCGGCCTTCAGTACTTC. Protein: CASSNGGLQYF.

This chain's CDR3 is CASSFGDTGVNTEAFF. For the CDR3, the DNA is TGCGCCAGCAGCTTTGGGGACACAGGGGTCAACACTGAAGCTTTCTTT. The J gene is TRBJ1-1, the V gene TRBV5-1, with 7 bases fitting TRBD1. The CDR3 is made up of 16 amino acids. In germline, CDR1 is SGHRS, CDR2 YFSETQ. The junction had 9 bases not matched to a gene; V was cut back by 2 bases and J by 2 bases.

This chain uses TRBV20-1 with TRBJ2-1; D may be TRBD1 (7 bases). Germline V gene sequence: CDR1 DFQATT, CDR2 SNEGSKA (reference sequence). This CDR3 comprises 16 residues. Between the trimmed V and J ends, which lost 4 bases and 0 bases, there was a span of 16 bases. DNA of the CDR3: TGCAGTGCTATCCACAGGGGACTGAGCTCCTACAATGAGCAGTTCTTC. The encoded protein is CSAIHRGLSSYNEQFF.

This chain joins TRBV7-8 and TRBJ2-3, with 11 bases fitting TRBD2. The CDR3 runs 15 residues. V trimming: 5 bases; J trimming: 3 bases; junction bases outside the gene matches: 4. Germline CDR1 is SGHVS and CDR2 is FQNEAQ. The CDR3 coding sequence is TGTGCCAGCAGCCGACTAGCGGGGAAGACAGATACGCAGTATTTT. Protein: CASSRLAGKTDTQYF. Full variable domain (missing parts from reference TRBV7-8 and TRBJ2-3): GAGVSQSPRYKVAKRGQDVALRCDPISGHVSLFWYQQALGQGPEFLTYFQNEAQLDKSGLPSDRFFAERPEGSVSTLKIQRTQQEDSAVYLCASSRLAGKTDTQYFGPGTRLTVL.

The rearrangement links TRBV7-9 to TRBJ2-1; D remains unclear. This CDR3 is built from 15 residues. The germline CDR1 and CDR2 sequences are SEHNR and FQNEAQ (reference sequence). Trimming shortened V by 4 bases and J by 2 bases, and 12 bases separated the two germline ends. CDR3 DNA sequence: TGTGCCAGCAGCTCCCGGTCTACCCCCTACAATGAGCAGTTCTTC. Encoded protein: CASSSRSTPYNEQFF.

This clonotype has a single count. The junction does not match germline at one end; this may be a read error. CDR3 in DNA: TGTGCCAGCAGCGTGGACTTGAGCTCCTACAATGAGCGGTACTTC. It codes for CASSVDLSSYNERYF. This chain uses TRBV7-2 with TRBJ2-7, with TRBD2 as a possible D gene (5 bases). The CDR3 has 15 amino acids. Germline loops: CDR1 SGHTA, CDR2 FQGNSA.